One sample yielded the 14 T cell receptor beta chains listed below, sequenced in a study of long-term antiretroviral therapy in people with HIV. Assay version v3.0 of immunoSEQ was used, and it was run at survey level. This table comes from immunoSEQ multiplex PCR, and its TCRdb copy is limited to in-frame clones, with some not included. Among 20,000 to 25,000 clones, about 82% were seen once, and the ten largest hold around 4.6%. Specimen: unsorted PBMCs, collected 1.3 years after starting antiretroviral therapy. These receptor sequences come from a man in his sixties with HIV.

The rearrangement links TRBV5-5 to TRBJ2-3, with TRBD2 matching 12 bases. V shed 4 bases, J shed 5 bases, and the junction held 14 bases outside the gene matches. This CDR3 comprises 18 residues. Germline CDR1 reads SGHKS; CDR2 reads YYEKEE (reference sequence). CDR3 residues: CASSPRSSGGASRDTQYF. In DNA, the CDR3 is TGTGCCAGCAGCCCGAGGTCTAGCGGGGGGGCGTCACGAGATACGCAGTATTTT.

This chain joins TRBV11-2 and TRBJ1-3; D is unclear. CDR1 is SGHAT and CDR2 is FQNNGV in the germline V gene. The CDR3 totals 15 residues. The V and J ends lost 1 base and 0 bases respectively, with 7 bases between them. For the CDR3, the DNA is TGTGCCAGCAGCTTAGGGCAGGACTCTGGAAACACCATATATTTT. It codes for CASSLGQDSGNTIYF.

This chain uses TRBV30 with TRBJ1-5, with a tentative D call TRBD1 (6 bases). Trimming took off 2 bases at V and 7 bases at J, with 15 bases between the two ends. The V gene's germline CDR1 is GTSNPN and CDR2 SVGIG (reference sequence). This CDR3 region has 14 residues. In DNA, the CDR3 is TGTGCCTGGAGTCTTATAGGGGGGCAACAGCCCCAGCATTTT. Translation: CAWSLIGGQQPQHF.

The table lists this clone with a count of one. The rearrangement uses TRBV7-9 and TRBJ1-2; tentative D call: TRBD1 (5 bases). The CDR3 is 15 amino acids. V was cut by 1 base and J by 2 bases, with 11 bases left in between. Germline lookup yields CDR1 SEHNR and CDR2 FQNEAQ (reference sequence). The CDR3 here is CASSLDGARNYGYTF. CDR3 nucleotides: TGTGCCAGCAGCTTAGACGGGGCCAGGAACTATGGCTACACCTTC.

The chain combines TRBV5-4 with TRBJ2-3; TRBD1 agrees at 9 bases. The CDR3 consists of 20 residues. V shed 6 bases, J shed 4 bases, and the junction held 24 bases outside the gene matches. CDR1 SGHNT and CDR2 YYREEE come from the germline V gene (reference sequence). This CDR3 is CASTRVRGTGFLPTPDTQYF. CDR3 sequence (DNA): TGTGCCAGCACAAGGGTAAGAGGGACAGGGTTCCTCCCTACACCAGATACGCAGTATTTT.

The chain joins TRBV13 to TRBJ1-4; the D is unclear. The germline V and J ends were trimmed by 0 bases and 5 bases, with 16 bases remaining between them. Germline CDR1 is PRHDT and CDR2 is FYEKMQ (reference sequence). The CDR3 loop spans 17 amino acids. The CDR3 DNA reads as TGTGCCAGCAGCTTAGGCCAGGTGGGATTGGAGAATGAAAAACTGTTTTTT. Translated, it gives CASSLGQVGLENEKLFF. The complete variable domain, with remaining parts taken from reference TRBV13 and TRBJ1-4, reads AAGVIQSPRHLIKEKRETATLKCYPIPRHDTVYWYQQGPGQDPQFLISFYEKMQSDKGSIPDRFSAQQFSDYHSELNMSSLELGDSALYFCASSLGQVGLENEKLFFGSGTQLSVL.

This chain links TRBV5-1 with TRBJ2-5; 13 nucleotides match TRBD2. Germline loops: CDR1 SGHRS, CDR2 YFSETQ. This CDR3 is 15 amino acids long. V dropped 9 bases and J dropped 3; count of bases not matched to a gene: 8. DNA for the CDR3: TGCGCCACCAAGGTCGGGACTAGCGGGGAAGAGACCCAGTACTTC. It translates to CATKVGTSGEETQYF.

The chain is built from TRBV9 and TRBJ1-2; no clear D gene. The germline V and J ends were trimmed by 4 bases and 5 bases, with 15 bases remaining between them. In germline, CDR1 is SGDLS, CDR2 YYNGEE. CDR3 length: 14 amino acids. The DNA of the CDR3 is TGTGCCAGCAGCCCGACGATGGTTGAATATGGCTACACCTTC. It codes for CASSPTMVEYGYTF.

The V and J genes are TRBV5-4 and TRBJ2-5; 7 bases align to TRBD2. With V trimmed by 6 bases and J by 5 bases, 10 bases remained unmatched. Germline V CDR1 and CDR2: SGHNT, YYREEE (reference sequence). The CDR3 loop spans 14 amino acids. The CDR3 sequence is CASTLAAVGETQYF. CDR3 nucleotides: TGTGCCAGCACCCTAGCGGCTGTTGGGGAGACCCAGTACTTC. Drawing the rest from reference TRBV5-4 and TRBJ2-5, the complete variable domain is ETGVTQSPTHLIKTRGQQVTLRCSSQSGHNTVSWYQQALGQGPQFIFQYYREEENGRGNFPPRFSGLQFPNYSSELNVNALELDDSALYLCASTLAAVGETQYFGPGTRLLVL.

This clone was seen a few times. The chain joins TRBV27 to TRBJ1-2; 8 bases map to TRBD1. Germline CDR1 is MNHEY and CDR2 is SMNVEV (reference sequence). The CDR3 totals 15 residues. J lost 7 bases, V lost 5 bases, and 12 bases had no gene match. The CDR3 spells CASSTAPTGVGGYTF. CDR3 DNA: TGTGCCAGCAGTACCGCTCCGACAGGGGTGGGTGGCTACACCTTC.

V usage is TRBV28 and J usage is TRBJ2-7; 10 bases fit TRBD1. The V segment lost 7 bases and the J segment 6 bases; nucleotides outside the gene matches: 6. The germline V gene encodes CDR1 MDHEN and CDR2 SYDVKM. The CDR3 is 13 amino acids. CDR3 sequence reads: CASTSGQGSEQYF. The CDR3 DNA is TGTGCCAGCACCTCGGGACAGGGGAGCGAGCAGTACTTC.

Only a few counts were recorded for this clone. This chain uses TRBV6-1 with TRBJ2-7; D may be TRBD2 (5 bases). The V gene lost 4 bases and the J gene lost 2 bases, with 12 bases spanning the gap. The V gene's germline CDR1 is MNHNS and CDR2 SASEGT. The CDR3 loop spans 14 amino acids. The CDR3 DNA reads TGTGCCAGCAGTGCGACGGGAATTACCTACGAGCAGTACTTC. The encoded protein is CASSATGITYEQYF.

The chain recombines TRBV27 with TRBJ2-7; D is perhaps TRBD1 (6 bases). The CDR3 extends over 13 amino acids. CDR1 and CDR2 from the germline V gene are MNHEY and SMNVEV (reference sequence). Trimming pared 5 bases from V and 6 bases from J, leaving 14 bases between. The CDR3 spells CASSEAQGTEQYF. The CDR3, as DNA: TGTGCCAGCAGTGAGGCACAGGGTACCGAGCAGTACTTC.

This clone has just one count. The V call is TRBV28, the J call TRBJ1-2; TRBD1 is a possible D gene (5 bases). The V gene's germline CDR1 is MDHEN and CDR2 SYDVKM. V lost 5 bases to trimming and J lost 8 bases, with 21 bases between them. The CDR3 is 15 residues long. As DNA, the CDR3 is TGTGCCAGCAGTCTATCCCCCAGGGTTGGATCCGGCTACACCTTC. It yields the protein CASSLSPRVGSGYTF.